This T cell receptor (beta chain) stems from a study of blood T cell dynamics during melanoma immunotherapy. CDR3 size: 14 residues. CDR1 SGHTA and CDR2 FQGTGA come from the germline V gene. V lost 5 bases and J lost 3, with 13 bases in between. For every cfDNA sample, around 44 ng was loaded. Using immunoSEQ multiplex PCR, the repertoire was profiled, and TCRdb retains in-frame clones only, with some absent. The specimen's table records about 20 clones. This sample's time point: pre-treatment baseline. Patients with prior systemic cancer treatment, concomitant immunosuppressants, or other active malignancies were excluded.

Here the sequenced sample was cell-free DNA from blood, taken from a patient treated with checkpoint blockade. V is TRBV7-3 and J is TRBJ1-2; D remains ambiguous. The TCR was taken from a human donor with melanoma. This CDR3 is CASSPGPPDYGYTF. The CDR3 DNA follows: TGTGCCAGCAGCCCCGGTCCCCCAGACTATGGCTACACCTTC.